One sample yielded the 27 T cell receptor beta chains listed below, sequenced in a study of response to subunit inactivated influenza vaccine. TCRdb reprocessed the RT-PCR reads with MiXCR, giving one entry per CDR3 protein. The sample records 290,000 or so distinct CDR3 sequences, 22% being singletons. Sequenced material: PBMCs from blood, taken about 19 months after vaccination. These receptors were collected from a man aged 50-75 years who received an inactivated influenza vaccine.

This chain joins TRBV25-1 and TRBJ2-1, with D perhaps matching TRBD2 (5 bases). V was pared by 1 base and J by 5 bases, with 12 bases between. CDR1 MGHDK and CDR2 SYGVNS come from the germline V gene. CDR3 length: 15 amino acids. CDR3 sequence (DNA): TGTGCCAGCAGTGAATTGTCTAGCATCCACAATGAGCAGTTCTTC. It encodes CASSELSSIHNEQFF.

V and J are TRBV6-5 and TRBJ2-7, with D unresolved. This CDR3 is built from 15 residues. Germline CDR1 reads MNHEY; CDR2 reads SVGAGI. V lost 2 bases and J 4 bases, leaving 15 bases between the germline ends. CDR3 residues: CASSYRESPPYEQYF. CDR3 DNA: TGTGCCAGCAGTTACAGAGAGTCGCCCCCGTACGAGCAGTACTTC.

The gene calls are TRBV5-1 and TRBJ2-5, with no clear D. Per germline, CDR1 SGHRS and CDR2 YFSETQ. The CDR3 contains 13 residues. Deletions cut 5 bases from V and 5 bases from J, with 13 bases between. CDR3 in DNA: TGCGCCAGCAGGGGAAGTCTTGTTGAGACCCAGTACTTC. This codes for CASRGSLVETQYF.

This clonotype was seen only a few times. The V gene is TRBV29-1, the J gene TRBJ2-7; 7 bases agree with TRBD2. The CDR3 is 17 amino acids. The trim removed 7 bases at V and 2 bases at J, leaving 20 bases unmatched. Germline V gene sequence: CDR1 SQVTM, CDR2 ANQGSEA. CDR3 DNA sequence: TGCAGCGGCCCGAAGGCAGGGCTGGGACTAACCCCCTACGAGCAGTACTTC. This sequence encodes CSGPKAGLGLTPYEQYF.

The chain combines TRBV6-5 with TRBJ1-5; D gene ambiguous. The CDR3 sequence is 16 residues long. From germline, CDR1 is MNHEY and CDR2 SVGAGI. V was clipped by 3 bases and J by 5 bases, with 17 bases between them. This CDR3 reads CASSYLPPKGHQPQHF. CDR3 DNA: TGTGCCAGCAGTTATCTTCCCCCCAAGGGCCATCAGCCCCAGCATTTT.

This sequence joins TRBV5-1 and TRBJ2-3; 7 nucleotides agree with TRBD1. This CDR3 is 15 amino acids long. The ends lost 0 bases at V and 3 bases at J; junction bases unmatched: 4. From germline, CDR1 is SGHRS and CDR2 YFSETQ. This CDR3 reads CASSLDRGITDTQYF. In nucleotides, the CDR3 is TGCGCCAGCAGCTTGGACAGGGGAATAACAGATACGCAGTATTTT. The whole variable domain, filled in from reference TRBV5-1 and TRBJ2-3, reads KAGVTQTPRYLIKTRGQQVTLSCSPISGHRSVSWYQQTPGQGLQFLFEYFSETQRNKGNFPGRFSGRQFSNSRSEMNVSTLELGDSALYLCASSLDRGITDTQYFGPGTRLTVL.

The chain carries TRBV7-2 and TRBJ2-2; D gene uncertain. CDR1 is SGHTA, CDR2 FQGNSA, per germline. V lost 1 base, J lost 1 base, and 7 bases lay in between. The CDR3 runs to 15 residues. CDR3 nucleotide sequence: TGTGCCAGCAGCTTAGACGGCCTGAACACCGGGGAGCTGTTTTTT. Translating gives CASSLDGLNTGELFF.

The J gene is TRBJ2-1, the V gene TRBV4-1; D unclear. V lost 0 bases and J lost 16, with 13 bases in between. The CDR3 has 12 amino acids. Germline CDR1 reads MGHRA; CDR2 reads YSYEKL. CDR3 sequence reads: CASSQDASLHFF. CDR3 nucleotide sequence: TGCGCCAGCAGCCAAGATGCTTCCCTGCACTTCTTC.

This clonotype occurred a few times. The J gene is TRBJ1-6, the V gene TRBV4-2, with 9 bases matching TRBD1. The germline CDR1 and CDR2 sequences are LGHNA and YNFKEQ. The trim removed 4 bases at V and 8 bases at J, leaving 6 bases unmatched. CDR3 length: 15 residues. CDR3 DNA sequence: TGTGCCAGCAGCCGACGACAGGGGGTTGATTCACCCCTCCACTTT. Translating it yields CASSRRQGVDSPLHF.

This clonotype was recorded at least ten times. The CDR3: CASSRIGGANTEAFF. The CDR3 nucleotides read TGCGCCAGCAGCCGAATCGGGGGAGCGAACACTGAAGCTTTCTTT. The chain uses TRBV5-1 and TRBJ1-1, with TRBD1 as a possible D gene (5 bases). The CDR3 extends over 15 amino acids. Trimming removed 4 bases from V and 1 base from J, with 14 bases in between. The germline CDR1 and CDR2 sequences are SGHRS and YFSETQ.

This clonotype was picked up a small number of times. The chain links TRBV20-1 to TRBJ1-1, with a tentative D call TRBD1 (5 bases). This CDR3 is built from 14 residues. Germline CDR1 reads DFQATT; CDR2 reads SNEGSKA (reference sequence). The CDR3, as DNA: TGCAGCCCCCACCGCGGCAGGGAAGGGACTGAAGCTTTCTTT. The encoded protein is CSPHRGREGTEAFF.

This sequence joins TRBV2 and TRBJ1-2; unclear D gene. The length of the CDR3 is 15 residues. V shed 2 bases and J shed 4 bases, with 14 bases lying between them. CDR1 and CDR2 (germline): SNHLY, FYNNEI. The CDR3 nucleotides read TGTGCCAGCAGTGAAAGCCGGGGTCTAGTCTATGGCTACACCTTC. It is translated as CASSESRGLVYGYTF.

The CDR3 here is CASSERLYEQYF. CDR3 bases: TGCGCCAGCAGTGAGAGGTTGTACGAGCAGTACTTC. The chain is built from TRBV10-1 and TRBJ2-7, with D uncertain. Per the germline V gene, CDR1 is WNHNN and CDR2 is SYGVQD (reference sequence). CDR3 length: 12 residues. The V gene lost 2 bases and the J gene lost 4 bases, with 6 bases spanning the gap.

This clonotype was counted only a few times. This chain connects TRBV5-1 to TRBJ2-5; the D is unclear. The germline V gene has CDR1 SGHRS and CDR2 YFSETQ. The CDR3 is 11 amino acids. V gave up 0 bases and J gave up 6 bases, with 3 bases separating them. The CDR3 loop reads CASSLEKTQYF. The CDR3 DNA reads as TGCGCCAGCAGCTTGGAAAAGACCCAGTACTTC.

V and J are TRBV12-3 or TRBV12-4 and TRBJ1-5; D remains ambiguous. Trimming shortened V by 2 bases and J by 4 bases, and 9 bases separated the two germline ends. CDR3 length equals 14 residues. CDR3 region: CASSLRHLNQPQHF. Written as DNA, the CDR3 is TGTGCCAGCAGTTTACGCCACCTTAATCAGCCCCAGCATTTT.

The CDR3 is CASSTLDRLNSPLHF. CDR3 nucleotide sequence: TGTGCCAGCAGCACCCTCGACAGGCTTAATTCACCCCTCCACTTT. This rearrangement joins TRBV7-9 to TRBJ1-6; possible D gene TRBD1, 6 bases. Trimming took off 5 bases at V and 6 bases at J, with 14 bases between the two ends. The CDR3 is 15 amino acids. CDR1 and CDR2 from the germline V gene are SEHNR and FQNEAQ (reference sequence).

The rearrangement joins TRBV28 to TRBJ2-1; D tentatively fits TRBD1 or TRBD2 (6 bases each). CDR1 is MDHEN, CDR2 SYDVKM, per germline. The CDR3 consists of 19 residues. V was pared by 3 bases and J by 3 bases, with 24 bases between. The CDR3 protein is CASSFPRRRGSGVYNEQFF. The CDR3 nucleotides are TGTGCCAGCAGTTTTCCGAGGCGCAGGGGTAGCGGAGTCTACAATGAGCAGTTCTTC.

The chain combines TRBV20-1 with TRBJ2-4; D gene unclear. The germline V and J ends were trimmed by 5 bases and 0 bases, with 11 bases remaining between them. CDR3 length: 14 amino acids. Germline assignment: CDR1 DFQATT and CDR2 SNEGSKA (reference sequence). The CDR3 loop reads CSAGKDGAKNIQYF. In DNA form, the CDR3 reads TGCAGTGCTGGAAAGGACGGAGCCAAAAACATTCAGTACTTC.

This rearrangement joins TRBV7-2 to TRBJ1-3; D remains ambiguous. V lost 7 bases, J lost 0 bases, and 13 bases lay in between. The length of the CDR3 is 15 residues. Germline V gene data show CDR1 as SGHTA and CDR2 as FQGNSA. DNA of the CDR3: TGTGCCAGCACCACCACCGGCTTCTCTGGAAACACCATATATTTT. This codes for CASTTTGFSGNTIYF.

This chain connects TRBV5-1 to TRBJ2-3; D ambiguous. The CDR3 consists of 14 residues. Trimming cost V 0 bases and J 2 bases, with 7 bases left between them. Germline CDR1 reads SGHRS; CDR2 reads YFSETQ. The DNA of the CDR3 is TGCGCCAGCAGCTTGGGGCATGACACAGATACGCAGTATTTT. As protein: CASSLGHDTDTQYF. The whole variable domain, filled in from reference TRBV5-1 and TRBJ2-3, reads KAGVTQTPRYLIKTRGQQVTLSCSPISGHRSVSWYQQTPGQGLQFLFEYFSETQRNKGNFPGRFSGRQFSNSRSEMNVSTLELGDSALYLCASSLGHDTDTQYFGPGTRLTVL.

A word on this clonotype: A much larger clone differs from this one at a single base, so this may be a read error. The genes are TRBV12-3 or TRBV12-4 and TRBJ1-6; 9 bases agree with TRBD1. The CDR3 contains 19 residues. CDR3 nucleotide sequence: TGTGCCCGCAGTTTAGGGACAGGGACCCTAGGCTCCTATAATTCACCCCTCCACTTT. Protein sequence: CARSLGTGTLGSYNSPLHF.

This clonotype was found a few times. The chain employs TRBV4-2 and TRBJ1-2; 7 bases match TRBD1. Germline lookup yields CDR1 LGHNA and CDR2 YNFKEQ. The CDR3 is 15 amino acids. J gave up 3 bases and V 0 bases, and 4 bases lay outside the gene matches. In DNA form, the CDR3 reads TGTGCCAGCAGCCAAGATAGAGGGGGCTACTATGGCTACACCTTC. It codes for CASSQDRGGYYGYTF.

There are many counts of this clonotype. This sequence joins TRBV12-3 or TRBV12-4 and TRBJ1-1; no firm D call. V lost 5 bases and J lost 1, with 8 bases in between. The CDR3 loop spans 13 amino acids. CDR3 bases: TGTGCCAGCAGTCCCCCAGGGAACACTGAAGCTTTCTTT. It is translated as CASSPPGNTEAFF.

The sample holds many counts of this clonotype. For the CDR3, the DNA is TGTGCCAGCAGCGTAGAAACAGGAGGAAACACCATATATTTT. This codes for CASSVETGGNTIYF. The V and J genes are TRBV9 and TRBJ1-3; tentative D call: TRBD1 (5 bases). V was cut by 0 bases and J by 4 bases, with 8 bases left in between. The CDR3 is 14 residues long. The germline gives CDR1 SGDLS, CDR2 YYNGEE. Complete variable domain (other parts from reference TRBV9 and TRBJ1-3): DSGVTQTPKHLITATGQRVTLRCSPRSGDLSVYWYQQSLDQGLQFLIQYYNGEERAKGNILERFSAQQFPDLHSELNLSSLELGDSALYFCASSVETGGNTIYFGEGSWLTVV.

There are a few counts of this clonotype. The chain carries TRBV20-1 and TRBJ2-7; no firm D call. Looked up from germline, CDR1 is DFQATT and CDR2 is SNEGSKA (reference sequence). This CDR3 has 13 amino acids. V was shortened by 7 bases and J by 3 bases, with 16 bases between the two germline ends. The CDR3 loop is CSGQSRIGYEQYF. The CDR3 DNA is TGCAGTGGCCAGTCTAGGATCGGCTACGAGCAGTACTTC.

CDR3 sequence (DNA): TGCGCCAGCAGCTTGGTTGGGGACAGTTTCTCCTACGAGCAGTACTTC. It encodes CASSLVGDSFSYEQYF. The rearrangement joins TRBV5-1 to TRBJ2-7; 7 bases are shared with TRBD1. J gave up 0 bases and V 0 bases, and 6 bases lay outside the gene matches. The length of the CDR3 is 16 residues. From germline, CDR1 is SGHRS and CDR2 YFSETQ.

Turning to this clonotype: The junction differs from germline at one of its ends, possibly a read error. The gene calls are TRBV7-2 and TRBJ1-5, with 7 bases fitting TRBD1. Germline V gene sequence: CDR1 SGHTA, CDR2 FQGNSA. The CDR3 has 14 residues. In DNA, the CDR3 is TGTGCCAGCAGTTTAGCGCAGGGGGGATGGTCCCAGCATTTT. Translated: CASSLAQGGWSQHF. Complete variable domain (other parts from reference TRBV7-2 and TRBJ1-5): GAGVSQSPSNKVTEKGKDVELRCDPISGHTALYWYRQSLGQGLEFLIYFQGNSAPDKSGLPSDRFSAERTGGSVSTLTIQRTQQEDSAVYLCASSLAQGGWSQHFGDGTRLSIL.